These T cell receptor beta chains were read from a single sample in a study of T-cell memory formation after mild COVID-19. TCRdb reprocessed the 5' RACE reads with MiXCR, giving one entry per CDR3 protein. Here the sample spans hundreds of thousands of distinct CDR3 sequences, around 20% being singletons. Sample: PBMCs or a T cell subset sorted from them (not recorded which). Receptors originate from an adult woman who had mild COVID-19 (a few samples of this study predate the infection). Cell type and time point are not known. Each CDR3 is given with its conserved first and last residue. Fields, in order: D gene, V gene, J gene, clone size, CDR3 DNA, CDR3 protein. D genes are given only for firm matches. The size field is filled for only some rows; it gives once, few, many or a size class.

NA	TRBV7-9	TRBJ1-2	NA	TGTGCCGGTGAAAGGGGGGATGGCTACACCTTC	CAGERGDGYTF
NA	TRBV7-9	TRBJ1-3	few	TGTGCCAGCAGCCAACAGGGATACACCATATATTTT	CASSQQGYTIYF
NA	TRBV9	TRBJ2-3	few	TGTGCCAGCAGCGTAGGACTAGTCACAGATACGCAGTATTTT	CASSVGLVTDTQYF
NA	TRBV7-9	TRBJ2-3	NA	TGTGCCAGCAGCTCCCGGATTGGGACAGATACGCAGTATTTT	CASSSRIGTDTQYF
TRBD1	TRBV27	TRBJ1-4	few	TGTGCCAGCAGTTTCAGGGGGAATAATGAAAAACTGTTTTTT	CASSFRGNNEKLFF
NA	TRBV6-6	TRBJ1-3	few	TGTGCCAGCAGCCGACATGCTGGAAACACCGTATATTTT	CASSRHAGNTVYF
NA	TRBV7-9	TRBJ1-5	few	TGTGCCAGCAGCTCGTCTTATGGCAATCAGCCCCAGCATTTT	CASSSSYGNQPQHF
NA	TRBV7-3	TRBJ2-7	few	TGTGCCAGCAGCTTAACGGCCAGCGGGTCCTCCAGCAGCGAGCAGTACTTC	CASSLTASGSSSSEQYF
NA	TRBV3-1	TRBJ2-5	few	TGTGCCAGCAGCCCCCGACGGGCGGCTGTACGAGAGACCCAGTACTTC	CASSPRRAAVRETQYF
NA	TRBV7-9	TRBJ1-1	few	TGTGCCAGCAGCGAAGGACAGCTGAACACTGAAGCTTTCTTT	CASSEGQLNTEAFF
NA	TRBV6-6	TRBJ2-3	many	TGTGCCAGCAGTTACTCGGGGGGGCGTTCGATTAATACGCAGTATTTT	CASSYSGGRSINTQYF
TRBD1	TRBV20-1	TRBJ1-2	few	TGCAGTGCTAGAGATAGGACAGGGGCAGGCTACACCTTC	CSARDRTGAGYTF
NA	TRBV5-4	TRBJ2-1	few	TGTGCCAGCAGCTACCCATCCCCGGGGGATGAGCAGTTCTTC	CASSYPSPGDEQFF